One T cell receptor beta chain is described in this entry. V was clipped by 1 base and J by 4 bases, with 11 bases between them. There are 15 residues in the CDR3. The germline V gene encodes CDR1 SEHNR and CDR2 FQNEAQ (reference sequence). The data stem from a study of blood T cell repertoires in COVID-19. Study overall: Italy, Spain and the United States were the sources of the convalescent and acute COVID-19 samples. The cDNA or gDNA used as material had been derived from T cells, B-cell-depleted T cells, or PBMCs.

Data came from immunoSEQ multiplex PCR; TCRdb stores just in-frame clones and leaves some out. The repertoire consists of over 110,000 clones, with 84% occurring once and the leading ten covering 3% to 4%. This chain connects TRBV7-9 to TRBJ2-4; D perhaps matches TRBD1 (6 bases). This TCR derives from a man aged 50 to 59 in a cohort exposed to, infected with or recovered from COVID-19 (not recorded which). The specimen sequenced was PBMCs or T cells enriched from blood (not recorded which). The CDR3 DNA is TGTGCCAGCAGCTTAGAAACAGGGATGAAAAACATTCAGTACTTC. Amino acids: CASSLETGMKNIQYF.